Sequencing of this T cell receptor (beta chain) was carried out in a study of T-cell memory formation after mild COVID-19. Regarding the study as a whole: Contracting clones, day 15 to 85, had balanced CD4/CD8, and later expanders favored CD4+.

This clonotype was counted only a few times. Its antigen is not identified. Barcoded TCR alpha and TCR beta cDNA libraries with UMIs came from 5'RACE using constant-segment primers. Using its own MiXCR run on the 5' RACE reads, TCRdb lists one record per CDR3 protein. The sample consists of 250,000 to 400,000 distinct CDR3 sequences, over 11% of them appearing once. Trimming took off 5 bases at V and 0 bases at J, with 8 bases between the two ends. The germline CDR1 and CDR2 sequences are SGHRS and YFSETQ. CDR3 size: 13 residues. This TCR was recovered from a man younger than 35 who had mild COVID-19 (a few samples of this study predate the infection). Cell type and time point are not known. The source material was PBMCs or a T cell subset sorted from them (not recorded which). The chain combines TRBV5-1 with TRBJ2-5; D is unclear. CDR3 in DNA: TGCGCCAGCAGTGACAAGTACCAAGAGACCCAGTACTTC. Protein: CASSDKYQETQYF.